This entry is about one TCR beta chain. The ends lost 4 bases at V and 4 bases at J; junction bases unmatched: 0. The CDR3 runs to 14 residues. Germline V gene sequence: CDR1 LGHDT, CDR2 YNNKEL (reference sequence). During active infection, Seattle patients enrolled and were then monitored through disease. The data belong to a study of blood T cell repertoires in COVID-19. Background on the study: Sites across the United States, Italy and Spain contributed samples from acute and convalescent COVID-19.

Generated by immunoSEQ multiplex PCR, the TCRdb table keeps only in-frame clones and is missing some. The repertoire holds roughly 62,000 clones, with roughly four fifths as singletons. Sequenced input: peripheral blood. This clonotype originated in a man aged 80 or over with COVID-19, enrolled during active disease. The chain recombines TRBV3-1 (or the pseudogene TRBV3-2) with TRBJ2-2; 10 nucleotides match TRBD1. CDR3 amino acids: CASSRDRGTGELFF. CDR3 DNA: TGTGCCAGCAGCCGGGACAGGGGCACCGGGGAGCTGTTTTTT.